What follows are 3 T cell receptor beta chains derived from one specimen sequenced in a study of cytomegalovirus exposure and HLA in healthy donors. The PCR had 60 Vbeta and 13 Jbeta primers. Sequencing was performed with immunoSEQ multiplex PCR; in TCRdb, only in-frame clones are kept and a portion is missing. This table has some 120,000 clones, around 80% appearing once. Sequencing input: PBMCs. The receptors were sampled from a human donor in good health.

The rearrangement uses TRBV27 and TRBJ2-1, with D unclear. The V gene's germline CDR1 is MNHEY and CDR2 SMNVEV (reference sequence). V lost 8 bases, J lost 4 bases, and 15 bases lay in between. CDR3 length: 14 amino acids. The CDR3 DNA sequence: TGTGCCAGCGGCACCGGCCAGGCTTACAATGAGCAGTTCTTC. This sequence encodes CASGTGQAYNEQFF.

The chain combines TRBV28 with TRBJ2-2; TRBD2 agrees at 7 bases. Per germline, CDR1 MDHEN and CDR2 SYDVKM. After removal of 1 base from V and 4 bases from J, the junction contained 3 bases not matched to a gene. The CDR3 length is 15 residues. The DNA of the CDR3 is TGTGCCAGCAGTTTATCCGGGGGGACCACCGGGGAGCTGTTTTTT. Amino acid sequence: CASSLSGGTTGELFF.

This chain links TRBV5-1 with TRBJ2-1, with 10 bases fitting TRBD2. CDR3 length: 19 residues. The V gene's germline CDR1 is SGHRS and CDR2 YFSETQ. J was trimmed by 2 bases and V by 4 bases; bases with no gene match: 15. CDR3 in amino acids: CASSLAGETGTSAYNEQFF. As DNA, the CDR3 is TGCGCCAGCAGCCTGGCGGGCGAAACCGGGACTAGCGCCTACAATGAGCAGTTCTTC.